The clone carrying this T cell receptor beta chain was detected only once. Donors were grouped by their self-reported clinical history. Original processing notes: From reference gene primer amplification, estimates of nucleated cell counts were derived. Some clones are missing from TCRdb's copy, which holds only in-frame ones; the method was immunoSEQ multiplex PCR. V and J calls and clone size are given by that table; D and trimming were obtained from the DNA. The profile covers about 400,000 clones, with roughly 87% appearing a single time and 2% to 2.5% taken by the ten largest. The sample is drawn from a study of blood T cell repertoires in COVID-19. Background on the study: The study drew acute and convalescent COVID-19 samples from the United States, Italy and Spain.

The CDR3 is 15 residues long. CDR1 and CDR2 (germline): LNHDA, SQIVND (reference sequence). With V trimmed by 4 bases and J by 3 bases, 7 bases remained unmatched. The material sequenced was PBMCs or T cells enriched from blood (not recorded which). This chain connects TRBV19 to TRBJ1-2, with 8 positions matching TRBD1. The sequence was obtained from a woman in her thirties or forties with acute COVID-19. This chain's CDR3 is CASSRELDRDYGYTF. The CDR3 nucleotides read TGTGCCAGTAGTAGGGAGCTGGACAGGGACTATGGCTACACCTTC.